These 10 T cell receptor beta chains share one sample of origin, sequenced in a study of blood T cell repertoires in COVID-19. Profiled with immunoSEQ multiplex PCR; TCRdb holds only in-frame clones, not every one. The data contain about 460,000 clones, around nine tenths of them seen just once; the ten biggest clones take up around 7.9%. Sequences were obtained from PBMCs or T cells enriched from blood (not recorded which). The origin of the receptors is a woman aged 55-75 years who had recovered from COVID-19.

The chain carries TRBV12-3 or TRBV12-4 and TRBJ1-2, with D perhaps TRBD1 (6 bases). The CDR3 has 13 residues. V lost 8 bases and J lost 4, with 14 bases in between. Here the CDR3 reads CASGRDIFYGYTF. The CDR3 DNA reads as TGTGCCAGCGGAAGGGACATCTTCTATGGCTACACCTTC.

The chain employs TRBV5-4 and TRBJ1-2, with a possible D match to TRBD1 (5 bases). V was clipped by 3 bases and J by 5 bases, with 17 bases between them. This CDR3 contains 15 residues. Germline V gene sequence: CDR1 SGHNT, CDR2 YYREEE (reference sequence). The CDR3 DNA reads as TGTGCCAGCAGCTCAAACTCCGGGACTCGGTATGGCTACACCTTC. Protein product: CASSSNSGTRYGYTF.

The V call is TRBV12-3 or TRBV12-4, the J call TRBJ1-2; D is uncertain. Trimming took 7 bases from V and 8 from J, leaving 14 bases between them. This CDR3 has 12 amino acids. CDR3 amino acids: CASTLSTRGYTF. The CDR3 region has the DNA TGTGCCAGCACCCTTAGCACAAGAGGCTACACCTTC.

The chain recombines TRBV5-1 with TRBJ2-7; TRBD1 agrees at 8 bases. The V gene's germline CDR1 is SGHRS and CDR2 YFSETQ. V trimming: 0 bases; J trimming: 5 bases; junction bases outside the gene matches: 16. The CDR3 spans 18 residues. The CDR3: CASSLDLRTGSGLDEQYF. In nucleotides, the CDR3 is TGCGCCAGCAGCTTGGACCTGAGGACAGGGAGCGGTCTTGACGAGCAGTACTTC.

J is TRBJ1-1 and V is TRBV5-6; D perhaps matches TRBD1 (5 bases). With 2 bases removed from V and 2 bases from J, the gap between germline ends came to 16 bases. Germline loops: CDR1 SGHDT, CDR2 YYEEEE. The CDR3 spans 16 residues. The CDR3 coding sequence is TGTGCCAGCAGCTTAATGACAGTCACTCGAAACACTGAAGCTTTCTTT. Residues: CASSLMTVTRNTEAFF.

This clone was counted only a few times. The rearrangement joins TRBV10-3 to TRBJ1-1; tentative D call: TRBD1 (5 bases). The V end was cut by 4 bases, the J end by 11 bases, with 17 bases between. Germline V gives CDR1 ENHRY, CDR2 SYGVKD. The CDR3 is 13 amino acids. Here the CDR3 reads CAISGGGEREAFF. The CDR3 nucleotides are TGTGCCATCAGTGGCGGGGGGGAACGGGAGGCTTTCTTT.

In the case of this clone: This specimen includes other DNA sequences encoding the same CDR3. The gene calls are TRBV5-1 and TRBJ1-2; 10 nucleotides match TRBD1. Trimming took 4 bases from V and 5 from J; bases not matched to a gene: 5. The germline CDR1 and CDR2 sequences are SGHRS and YFSETQ. This CDR3 spans 14 amino acids. In DNA form, the CDR3 reads TGCGCCAGCAGCCCTGGACAGGGGGGGTATGGCTACACCTTC. As protein: CASSPGQGGYGYTF.

Here the CDR3 reads CASSEPSGGLSYEQYV. Written as DNA, the CDR3 is TGCGCCAGCAGTGAACCTAGCGGGGGCCTCTCCTACGAGCAGTACGTC. J is TRBJ2-7 and V is TRBV10-1, with 10 bases matching TRBD2. V was pared by 3 bases and J by 0 bases, with 5 bases of the junction left unmatched. Germline lookup yields CDR1 WNHNN and CDR2 SYGVQD (reference sequence). This CDR3 is 16 amino acids long.

The CDR3 DNA follows: TGTGCCAGCAGCCGGGACTTCTTGAATTCACCCCTCCACTTT. Translation: CASSRDFLNSPLHF. The chain recombines TRBV7-8 with TRBJ1-6; D is possibly TRBD1 (5 bases). Germline lookup yields CDR1 SGHVS and CDR2 FQNEAQ. The CDR3 extends over 14 amino acids. The V end was cut by 5 bases, the J end by 7 bases, with 12 bases between.

This chain uses TRBV30 with TRBJ1-6; weak D call: TRBD1 (6 bases). The CDR3 is made up of 16 amino acids. Trimming cost V 2 bases and J 2 bases, with 13 bases left between them. Germline CDR1 reads GTSNPN; CDR2 reads SVGIG (reference sequence). CDR3 in amino acids: CAWSLSDRPYNSPLHF. The CDR3 DNA reads TGTGCCTGGAGTCTATCGGACAGACCCTATAATTCACCCCTCCACTTT.